This is a list of T cell receptor beta chains from one sample in a study of cytomegalovirus exposure and HLA in healthy donors. Measured with immunoSEQ multiplex PCR; TCRdb has only the in-frame clones, and not every one. The sample has 95,000 to 150,000 clones, about 75% seen once; the top ten hold approximately 31%. Sequencing was performed on PBMCs. The receptors here all came from a man between 60 and 70 years old in good health and CMV-seropositive. CDR3s include the opening cysteine and the closing phenylalanine or tryptophan.

>TRBV7-9|TRBJ2-7
CASSVSGRGLEQYF
>TRBV7-9|TRBJ1-2
CASSPATGEYGYTF
>TRBV4-2|TRBJ2-2
CASSQAGGGTGELFF
>TRBV7-6|TRBJ2-1
CASSLSRGYNEQFF
>TRBV27|TRBJ2-7
CASSFARRPSYEQYF
>TRBV15|TRBJ2-1
CATSISRQGYNEQFF
>TRBV7-6|TRBJ2-7
CASSPFGQGPYEQYF
>TRBV7-3|TRBJ2-2
CASSSQGAGAGELFF
>TRBV18|TRBJ2-7
CASSPAGDEQYF
>TRBV30|TRBJ1-1
CAWGAGPETEAFF
>TRBV10-3|TRBJ1-1
CAITLGQGRTEAFF
>TRBV6-5|TRBJ1-1
CASSIMGTGVTEAFF
>TRBV7-9|TRBJ2-1
CASSWNRGPYNEQFF
>TRBV5-1|TRBJ1-3
CASSAGQGSGNTIYF
>TRBV5-6|TRBJ1-1
CASSLLTGARMNTEAFF
>TRBV27|TRBJ2-3
CASSFGPDRGRTDTQYF
>TRBV7-3|TRBJ2-3
CASSLTARVLTDTQYF
>TRBV9|TRBJ2-2
CASSAGLAGAANTGELFF
>TRBV5-1|TRBJ2-7
CANRRRGYEQYF
>TRBV5-1|TRBJ1-1
CASSAGTMNTEAFF
>TRBV13|TRBJ1-6
CASSSRDGSSYNSPLHF
>TRBV27|TRBJ2-5
CASSLRRGVEETQYF
>TRBV27|TRBJ1-3
CASSADRASGNTIYF
>TRBV2|TRBJ1-4
CASTGGATGVGNEKLFF
>TRBV7-7|TRBJ1-1
CASSQGHIQGGEAFF
>TRBV6-1|TRBJ1-1
CASSLGAGRAFF
>TRBV30|TRBJ2-5
CAWSVGRAETQYF
>TRBV7-8|TRBJ2-1
CASSLAPPSSYNEQFF
>TRBV7-8|TRBJ2-5
CASSLGRGLAGGRETQYF
>TRBV29-1|TRBJ1-2
CSDTGARGYGYTF
>TRBV5-1|TRBJ2-7
CASSLVGASPHEQYF
>TRBV7-6|TRBJ1-6
CASSPLGGAISLHF
>TRBV27|TRBJ2-3
CASSPGLAASTDTQYF
>TRBV5-1|TRBJ1-1
CASSHRGENTEAFF
>TRBV10-3|TRBJ2-7
CAIRGGQSYEQYF
>TRBV5-4|TRBJ2-1
CASSLTSGGYNEQFF
>TRBV5-1|TRBJ2-1
CASSLSGGRNEQFF
>TRBV5-4|NA
CAREARRNYEQYF
>TRBV5-1|TRBJ2-7
CASSLPGLAADYEQYF
>TRBV5-1|TRBJ2-7
CASSLDPGQNFGEQYF
>TRBV20-1|TRBJ2-3
CSARDRDTQYF
>TRBV19|TRBJ2-7
CASSIAGQALYEQYF
>TRBV7-3|TRBJ2-1
CASSDRGRNNEQFF
>TRBV6-6|TRBJ2-5
CASNPGTVQETQYF
>TRBV6-9|TRBJ1-1
CALFAEAFF
>TRBV5-1|NA
CASSLTFPGQGRYEQYF
>TRBV19|TRBJ1-5
CASTRTGGRDQPQHF
>TRBV2|TRBJ1-5
CASSGDNQPQHF
>TRBV5-5|TRBJ1-1
CASSPRGGNTEAFF
>TRBV28|TRBJ1-5
CASSFGQGFQPQHF
>TRBV7-7|TRBJ2-1
CASSAFSGATHNEQFF
>TRBV27|TRBJ2-7
CASSLDRDMGYEQYF
>TRBV5-4|TRBJ2-7
CASSSSGVAGLAEQYF
>TRBV5-1|TRBJ2-3
CASSLEQGARDTQYF